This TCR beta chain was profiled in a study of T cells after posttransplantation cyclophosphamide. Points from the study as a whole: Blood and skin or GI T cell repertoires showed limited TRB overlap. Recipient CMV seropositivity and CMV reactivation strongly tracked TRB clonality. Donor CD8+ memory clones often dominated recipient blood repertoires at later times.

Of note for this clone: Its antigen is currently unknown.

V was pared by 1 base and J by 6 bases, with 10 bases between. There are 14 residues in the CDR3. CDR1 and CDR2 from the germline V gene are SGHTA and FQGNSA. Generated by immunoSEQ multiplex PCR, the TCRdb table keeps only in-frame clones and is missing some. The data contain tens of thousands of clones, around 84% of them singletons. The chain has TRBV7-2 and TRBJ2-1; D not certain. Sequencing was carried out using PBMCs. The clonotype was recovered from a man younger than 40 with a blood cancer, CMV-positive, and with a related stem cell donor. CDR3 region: CASSLEVASNEQFF. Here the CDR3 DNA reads TGTGCCAGCAGCTTAGAAGTAGCCTCCAATGAGCAGTTCTTC.